This entry describes one TCR beta chain. This sample is drawn from a study of T cell changes during pregnancy in multiple sclerosis. Germline CDR1 SQVTM, CDR2 ANQGSEA. CDR3 length: 14 amino acids. Trimming cost V 5 bases and J 7 bases, with 18 bases left between them. This table comes from immunoSEQ multiplex PCR, and its TCRdb copy is limited to in-frame clones, with some not included. Of more than 35,000 clones listed, over 85% are singletons. The specimen was CD4+ T cells from peripheral blood mononuclear cells, collected before pregnancy. V usage is TRBV29-1 and J usage is TRBJ1-3; weak D call: TRBD1 (6 bases). The receptor was derived from a female donor with multiple sclerosis, enrolled in a pregnancy study. CDR3 sequence: CSVRHREAGNTIYF. In DNA, the CDR3 is TGCAGCGTTCGACACAGGGAAGCAGGCAACACCATATATTTT.